Each of the 17 T cell receptor beta chains below was sequenced from the same sample in a study of blood T cell repertoires in COVID-19. The data were produced by immunoSEQ multiplex PCR, yet TCRdb's version contains in-frame clones alone and is incomplete. The table has about 400,000 clones, around 90% seen once; the top ten hold about 2.1%. Sequenced: PBMCs or T cells enriched from blood (not recorded which). These receptors all come from a woman aged 18-29 years with acute COVID-19.

This chain links TRBV2 with TRBJ2-1, with 10 bases matching TRBD1. V lost 6 bases to trimming and J lost 8 bases; unmatched junction nucleotides: 10. The CDR3 consists of 15 residues. CDR1 is SNHLY and CDR2 is FYNNEI in the germline V gene. The CDR3 protein is CASRGDRGGFDEQFF. CDR3 DNA sequence: TGTGCCAGCAGGGGGGACAGGGGAGGGTTCGATGAGCAGTTCTTC.

The chain uses TRBV30 and TRBJ2-4; possibly TRBD1 for D (6 bases). The germline CDR1 and CDR2 sequences are GTSNPN and SVGIG (reference sequence). V was shortened by 1 base and J by 6 bases, with 10 bases between the two germline ends. The CDR3 sequence is 13 residues long. The CDR3 region is CAWSGTERNIQYF. The CDR3 bases are TGTGCCTGGAGTGGGACAGAGAGAAACATTCAGTACTTC.

The gene calls are TRBV7-9 and TRBJ2-7; TRBD1 aligns across 8 bases. There are 15 residues in the CDR3. The junction had 17 bases not matched to a gene; V was cut back by 10 bases and J by 6 bases. Germline CDR1 reads SEHNR; CDR2 reads FQNEAQ (reference sequence). The CDR3 sequence: CATRARGQGLSEQYF. In DNA form, the CDR3 reads TGTGCCACTAGGGCCAGGGGGCAAGGCCTCTCCGAGCAGTACTTC.

This sequence joins TRBV24-1 and TRBJ2-1; D is undetermined. Per germline, CDR1 KGHDR and CDR2 SFDVKD. This CDR3 has 13 residues. The V and J ends lost 0 bases and 9 bases respectively, with 8 bases between them. CDR3 protein: CATSDLKSGEQFF. The CDR3 DNA sequence: TGTGCCACCAGTGATTTGAAGTCGGGTGAGCAGTTCTTC.

The genes are TRBV27 and TRBJ2-3; D is possibly TRBD1 (6 bases). The germline CDR1 and CDR2 sequences are MNHEY and SMNVEV (reference sequence). V was pared by 7 bases and J by 4 bases, with 18 bases between. This CDR3 has 15 residues. CDR3 nucleotides: TGTGCCAGCACTGGCGGACAGACGAGTGCAGATACGCAGTATTTT. Translation gives CASTGGQTSADTQYF.

The chain employs TRBV6-5 and TRBJ1-4, with a possible D match to TRBD1 (5 bases). The V end lost 0 bases, the J end lost 9 bases, and 8 bases lay between the germline ends. Germline V CDR1 and CDR2: MNHEY, SVGAGI. The CDR3 runs 13 residues. The CDR3 nucleotides are TGTGCCAGCAGTTACTCGGAGGGGAAAAAACTGTTTTTT. Protein: CASSYSEGKKLFF.

The V and J genes are TRBV7-2 and TRBJ2-3, with a possible D match to TRBD1 (5 bases). V lost 4 bases to trimming and J lost 6 bases, with 17 bases between them. Germline lookup yields CDR1 SGHTA and CDR2 FQGNSA. There are 15 residues in the CDR3. This CDR3 reads CASSSGMSSLDTQYF. In nucleotides, the CDR3 is TGTGCCAGCAGCTCAGGGATGTCTTCATTGGATACGCAGTATTTT.

The chain has TRBV12-3 or TRBV12-4 and TRBJ2-1; perhaps TRBD2 as D (6 bases). Trimming stripped 6 bases from V and 4 bases from J, with 10 bases between. This CDR3 region has 13 residues. CDR3 sequence (DNA): TGTGCCAGCAGCCCGACTAGATACAATGAGCAGTTCTTC. This sequence encodes CASSPTRYNEQFF.

The chain uses TRBV12-2 and TRBJ1-1; the DNA was not compared with TRBD1, the D call given in the table. TRBV12-2 is labeled a pseudogene. The CDR3 is 17 residues long. The CDR3, as DNA: TGTGCAAGCGACACACGTTCAGGACAGGGAAGGAACACTGAAGCTTTCTTT. It specifies CASDTRSGQGRNTEAFF.

This chain joins TRBV27 and TRBJ1-1; weak D call: TRBD1 (6 bases). The V gene lost 6 bases and the J gene lost 6 bases, with 17 bases spanning the gap. CDR1 is MNHEY, CDR2 SMNVEV, per germline (reference sequence). This CDR3 is 14 amino acids long. The CDR3 DNA reads as TGTGCCAGCAGCCATCCGGGACAACCGGCTGAAGCTTTCTTT. As protein: CASSHPGQPAEAFF.

This chain joins TRBV19 and TRBJ2-7, with 9 bases lining up with TRBD2. V was clipped by 7 bases and J by 3 bases; unmatched bases: 10. Germline V gene sequence: CDR1 LNHDA, CDR2 SQIVND (reference sequence). The CDR3 length is 15 residues. The CDR3, as DNA: TGTGCCAGTACCCCAATAGCGGGGGACCTCTACGAGCAGTACTTC. The encoded protein is CASTPIAGDLYEQYF.

At least ten counts were recorded for this clone. This chain uses TRBV7-8 with TRBJ2-1; 8 nucleotides agree with TRBD2. The CDR3 covers 15 residues. In germline, CDR1 is SGHVS, CDR2 FQNEAQ. V lost 1 base and J lost 5; bases outside the gene matches: 4. The CDR3 spells CASSLGHSGDNEQFF. The CDR3 DNA reads as TGTGCCAGCAGCTTAGGGCATAGCGGGGACAATGAGCAGTTCTTC.

The CDR3 coding sequence is TGTGCCAGCAGCCGCCGGGGCTACACCTTC. Translation gives CASSRRGYTF. J is TRBJ1-2 and V is TRBV28, with D hard to call. V was shortened by 6 bases and J by 8 bases, with 7 bases between the two germline ends. The CDR3 sequence is 10 residues long. Germline assignment: CDR1 MDHEN and CDR2 SYDVKM.

The chain couples TRBV7-8 to TRBJ2-1; D is possibly TRBD1 (5 bases). Germline V CDR1 and CDR2: SGHVS, FQNEAQ. V lost 1 base and J 1 base, leaving 14 bases between the germline ends. The CDR3 runs to 17 residues. The CDR3 loop is CASSLEWWQGSYNEQFF. CDR3 sequence (DNA): TGTGCCAGCAGCTTAGAGTGGTGGCAGGGTTCCTACAATGAGCAGTTCTTC.

In DNA, the CDR3 is TGCGCCAGCAGCTTAGGCGGTACCGGGGAGCTGTTTTTT. Its protein is CASSLGGTGELFF. This sequence joins TRBV5-1 and TRBJ2-2, with D unresolved. This CDR3 is 13 amino acids long. Germline V CDR1 and CDR2: SGHRS, YFSETQ. V was clipped by 2 bases and J by 5 bases, with 7 bases between them.

This chain connects TRBV5-1 to TRBJ1-2; D unclear. Trimming took off 3 bases at V and 4 bases at J, with 13 bases between the two ends. The CDR3 extends over 14 amino acids. CDR1 SGHRS and CDR2 YFSETQ come from the germline V gene. CDR3 loop: CASSSRGGSYGYTF. The CDR3 coding sequence is TGCGCCAGCAGCTCCCGGGGAGGGAGCTATGGCTACACCTTC.

CDR3 coding DNA: TGTGCCAGCAGCTTGGCGGGTTCACCTGAAGCTTTCTTT. It yields the protein CASSLAGSPEAFF. The chain carries TRBV5-4 and TRBJ1-1; no clear D. Germline assignment: CDR1 SGHNT and CDR2 YYREEE (reference sequence). V was clipped by 0 bases and J by 6 bases, with 9 bases between them. CDR3 length: 13 amino acids.